A single sample is the source of the 23 T cell receptor beta chains below, sequenced in a study of human T cells and chemical hapten exposure. Each CDR3 protein is one row after TCRdb ran MiXCR on the RACE reads. Among around 120,000 distinct CDR3 sequences listed, about 14% were seen once. The time point: pre-sensitization, week 0. Indicated treatment: therapeutic diphenylcyclopropenone sensitization with weekly scalp DPC. The sequencing used whole blood, collected in connection with sensitization to the hapten diphenylcyclopropenone (DPC). These receptors were collected from a woman aged 18-30 years with alopecia areata. Some clones in this sample may be carry-over from other donors' samples.

The chain links TRBV20-1 to TRBJ2-3; no reliable D call. The length of the CDR3 is 16 residues. Trimming removed 0 bases from V and 0 bases from J, with 13 bases in between. Germline loops: CDR1 DFQATT, CDR2 SNEGSKA (reference sequence). In DNA, the CDR3 is TGCAGTGCTAGAGATCCGGTAACGGGTAGCACAGATACGCAGTATTTT. Translation: CSARDPVTGSTDTQYF.

This clonotype appeared a few times. The chain joins TRBV20-1 to TRBJ2-7, with 10 positions matching TRBD1. The V gene's germline CDR1 is DFQATT and CDR2 SNEGSKA (reference sequence). V trimming: 2 bases; J trimming: 7 bases; junction bases outside the gene matches: 5. CDR3 size: 13 residues. CDR3 sequence reads: CSARRTGGVEQYF. The CDR3 DNA is TGCAGTGCTAGACGGACAGGGGGGGTAGAGCAGTACTTC.

This clonotype was seen a handful of times. V gene TRBV27 combines with J gene TRBJ2-7; 10 bases agree with TRBD1. This CDR3 is 17 amino acids long. The V segment lost 6 bases and the J segment 4 bases; nucleotides outside the gene matches: 15. Germline-derived CDR1 and CDR2 are MNHEY and SMNVEV (reference sequence). CDR3 nucleotide sequence: TGTGCCAGCAGCCGGAGACAGGGGGCAAAAGAGGGGTACGAGCAGTACTTC. Amino acids: CASSRRQGAKEGYEQYF.

The chain links TRBV7-2 to TRBJ2-7; no clear D gene. The CDR3 is 13 amino acids. CDR1 is SGHTA and CDR2 is FQGNSA in the germline V gene. Trimming cost V 4 bases and J 5 bases, with 12 bases left between them. The CDR3 coding sequence is TGTGCCAGCAGCTCCTACCCGGTGGACGAGCAGTACTTC. It specifies CASSSYPVDEQYF.

This chain uses TRBV4-1 with TRBJ1-4; D remains unclear. V was shortened by 1 base and J by 0 bases, with 9 bases between the two germline ends. CDR1 is MGHRA, CDR2 YSYEKL, per germline. The length of the CDR3 is 16 residues. The DNA of the CDR3 is TGCGCCAGCAGCCAAGTCTGGGCGACAACTAATGAAAAACTGTTTTTT. The encoded protein is CASSQVWATTNEKLFF.

Concerning this clonotype itself: Just one base apart from a much larger clone, this may be a read error. V and J are TRBV7-6 and TRBJ2-7; D remains unclear. Germline assignment: CDR1 SGHVS and CDR2 FNYEAQ. This CDR3 spans 14 amino acids. This chain's CDR3 is CGSSLDVDHSPQYF. CDR3 bases: TGTGGCAGCAGCTTAGATGTAGACCACAGCCCCCAGTACTTC.

There are a few counts of this clonotype. The V gene is TRBV7-9, the J gene TRBJ1-6, with D unclear. The V end lost 9 bases, the J end lost 9 bases, and 0 bases lay between the germline ends. The CDR3 extends over 8 amino acids. Germline V gene lookup returns CDR1 SEHNR and CDR2 FQNEAQ (reference sequence). The CDR3 sequence: CASSPLHF. In nucleotides, the CDR3 is TGTGCCAGTTCACCCCTCCACTTT.

This clonotype turned up a few times. For the CDR3, the DNA is TGTGCCAGCGGGGGGAGCTGGGAGACCCAGTACTTC. Translation gives CASGGSWETQYF. The gene calls are TRBV27 and TRBJ2-5, with D perhaps TRBD2 (6 bases). The CDR3 runs to 12 residues. Germline values: CDR1 MNHEY, CDR2 SMNVEV (reference sequence). Trimming shortened V by 8 bases and J by 5 bases, and 12 bases separated the two germline ends.

This clonotype appeared many times. The chain employs TRBV5-1 and TRBJ2-7, with TRBD2 matching 11 bases. This CDR3 is built from 15 residues. The V gene's germline CDR1 is SGHRS and CDR2 YFSETQ. J lost 2 bases, V lost 2 bases, and 3 bases had no gene match. CDR3 sequence (DNA): TGCGCCAGCAGCTTTGGGACTAGCGGAACCTACGAGCAGTACTTC. Translating it yields CASSFGTSGTYEQYF.

CDR3 sequence (DNA): TGCAGTGCTAGAGAAGGGACAGCCGGCGGCTACACCTTC. Translating it yields CSAREGTAGGYTF. The V and J genes are TRBV20-1 and TRBJ1-2; TRBD1 matches at 7 bases. The germline V gene encodes CDR1 DFQATT and CDR2 SNEGSKA (reference sequence). The V segment lost 0 bases and the J segment 8 bases; nucleotides outside the gene matches: 6. The CDR3 spans 13 residues.

The table lists this clonotype with many counts. The chain employs TRBV6-2 or TRBV6-3 and TRBJ2-3; a weak D match, TRBD2 (5 bases). CDR1 and CDR2 (germline): MNHEY, SVGEGT. CDR3 size: 15 residues. V was pared by 3 bases and J by 6 bases, with 16 bases between. The CDR3 nucleotides are TGTGCCAGCAGTTATATGGAATGGCAGCGGGATACGCAGTATTTT. This codes for CASSYMEWQRDTQYF.

The sample holds a few counts of this clonotype. V usage is TRBV12-3 or TRBV12-4 and J usage is TRBJ2-3, with D perhaps TRBD1 (5 bases). The CDR3 runs to 15 residues. V was clipped by 1 base and J by 2 bases, with 10 bases between them. Written as DNA, the CDR3 is TGTGCCAGCAGTTTAGGAGACAGAGACACAGATACGCAGTATTTT. This gives the protein CASSLGDRDTDTQYF.

The genes are TRBV11-2 and TRBJ2-5; D is unresolved. Germline CDR1 is SGHAT and CDR2 is FQNNGV. V lost 5 bases and J lost 2, with 9 bases in between. The CDR3 has 13 amino acids. The CDR3 DNA reads as TGTGCCAGCAGCCGAGCCTTTCAAGAGACCCAGTACTTC. This codes for CASSRAFQETQYF.

CDR3 nucleotide sequence: TGTGCCAGCAGCCAAGATCGGCCGGACGGCTATGGCTACACCTTC. Translation gives CASSQDRPDGYGYTF. This chain connects TRBV4-2 to TRBJ1-2; D is unresolved. CDR1 LGHNA and CDR2 YNFKEQ come from the germline V gene. V gave up 0 bases and J gave up 4 bases, with 12 bases separating them. This CDR3 has 15 residues.

The chain is built from TRBV7-9 and TRBJ2-1; 8 bases line up with TRBD2. CDR1 is SEHNR and CDR2 is FQNEAQ in the germline V gene (reference sequence). The length of the CDR3 is 15 residues. V was pared by 7 bases and J by 4 bases, with 9 bases of the junction left unmatched. The CDR3, as DNA: TGTGCCAGCACCCAAACTAGCGGCCAGTACAATGAGCAGTTCTTC. Translated, it gives CASTQTSGQYNEQFF.

The V gene is TRBV13, the J gene TRBJ2-4; a weak D match, TRBD1 (6 bases). The V end lost 4 bases, the J end lost 5 bases, and 6 bases lay between the germline ends. The CDR3 extends over 12 amino acids. Germline lookup yields CDR1 PRHDT and CDR2 FYEKMQ (reference sequence). CDR3 in amino acids: CASSWTENIQYF. The CDR3 DNA sequence: TGTGCCAGCAGCTGGACAGAAAACATTCAGTACTTC.

This chain links TRBV6-5 with TRBJ2-3; 8 bases map to TRBD1. V lost 5 bases and J lost 1; bases outside the gene matches: 8. The CDR3 runs to 16 residues. Germline-derived CDR1 and CDR2 are MNHEY and SVGAGI. The CDR3 DNA reads as TGTGCCAGCAGTCGAACCAGGGGGCAAGGCACAGATACGCAGTATTTT. Protein product: CASSRTRGQGTDTQYF.

This clonotype has a count of ten or more. The chain has TRBV4-3 and TRBJ1-1; no firm D call. With 0 bases removed from V and 4 bases from J, the gap between germline ends came to 9 bases. Germline V gene data show CDR1 as LGHNA and CDR2 as YSLEER. The length of the CDR3 is 14 residues. The CDR3 here is CASSQDQGSTEAFF. Written as DNA, the CDR3 is TGCGCCAGCAGCCAAGATCAAGGGAGCACTGAAGCTTTCTTT.

Ten or more counts support this clonotype. The chain combines TRBV12-3 or TRBV12-4 with TRBJ1-5; D may be TRBD1 (6 bases). The ends were cut back, 8 bases at V and 6 bases at J, with 14 bases in the middle. This CDR3 is built from 13 residues. In nucleotides, the CDR3 is TGTGCCAGCGTCAGGGGAGCAGGTCAGCCCCAGCATTTT. It codes for CASVRGAGQPQHF.

The J gene is TRBJ1-1, the V gene TRBV7-6, with 8 nucleotides matching TRBD1. Trimming at V came to 4 bases and at J to 2 bases, leaving 6 bases not matched to a gene. The CDR3 runs to 15 residues. Germline V gene lookup returns CDR1 SGHVS and CDR2 FNYEAQ. CDR3: CASSSVSGGNTEAFF. In nucleotides, the CDR3 is TGTGCCAGCAGCTCAGTTTCAGGGGGCAACACTGAAGCTTTCTTT.

This clonotype was observed a handful of times. This chain joins TRBV28 and TRBJ2-5; 9 bases fit TRBD1. Germline V CDR1 and CDR2: MDHEN, SYDVKM. Trimming took 2 bases from V and 6 from J; bases not matched to a gene: 10. There are 16 residues in the CDR3. CDR3 nucleotides: TGTGCCAGCAGTTTAACCGGGACAGGGCAGGGGAAGACCCAGTACTTC. Translating it yields CASSLTGTGQGKTQYF.

The V call is TRBV7-2, the J call TRBJ1-6; 9 bases align to TRBD1. Looked up from germline, CDR1 is SGHTA and CDR2 is FQGNSA. CDR3 length: 17 amino acids. V lost 2 bases and J lost 9; bases outside the gene matches: 11. CDR3 DNA: TGTGCCAGCAGCTTAAGAACCGGGACAGGGTTTCGTTCACCCCTCCACTTT. Translation gives CASSLRTGTGFRSPLHF.

This clonotype was counted ten times or more. The V call is TRBV27, the J call TRBJ2-7, with TRBD2 matching over 8 bases. CDR3 length: 14 residues. The germline V gene has CDR1 MNHEY and CDR2 SMNVEV (reference sequence). J gave up 2 bases and V 2 bases, and 2 bases lay outside the gene matches. The CDR3 bases are TGTGCCAGCAGTTTACGGGAGGGGGCCTACGAGCAGTACTTC. Its translation: CASSLREGAYEQYF.